Sequencing of this TCR beta chain was carried out in a study of CD8 T cells in ankylosing spondylitis. Study-level points and caveats: There was reportedly significant enrichment of clones that were disease-linked in matched ankylosing spondylitis synovial fluid. A TCR beta motif made of 7 to 9 highly homologous variants seemed typical of ankylosing spondylitis blood. Previous work reported some of these motif variants in the synovial fluid and blood of reactive arthritis. Researchers report that disease-linked clones proved CD8+ and relatively rare in peripheral blood.

The CDR3 spans 13 residues. Trimming took off 5 bases at V and 4 bases at J, with 9 bases between the two ends. Looked up from germline, CDR1 is LNHDA and CDR2 is SQIVND (reference sequence). In its sample, this clonotype was seen many times. What it binds is unknown. Quantitative 5'-RACE with molecular barcodes was used to make the TCR beta libraries. TCRdb analysed the 5' RACE reads with MiXCR anew, one entry per CDR3 protein. The sample shows some 200,000 distinct CDR3 sequences, about 6.7% of them seen only once. The V gene is TRBV19, the J gene TRBJ2-1; D not certain. The sequence derives from a male donor with ankylosing spondylitis. Sequencing was performed on blood, either unsorted or a sorted T cell fraction (not recorded which). The CDR3 loop reads CASSYAPYNEQFF. The CDR3, as DNA: TGTGCCAGTAGTTACGCCCCTTACAATGAGCAGTTCTTC.